These 30 T cell receptor beta chains originate from one sample sequenced in a study of Ad26.COV2.S vaccination and SARS-CoV-2 variants listed by TCRdb under 2021. The library was prepared using the immunoSEQ multiplex PCR assay. TCRdb mirrors the immuneACCESS table, restricted to in-frame sequences. Some clones are absent from its copies; in checked studies, under half trace to an unresolved V gene, and the reason for the others is unknown. The table for this sample lists 500,000 or so clones; 80% to 90% of them were counted only once. The top ten clonotypes cover approximately 2.5% of the sample. The treatment or condition label for this specimen denotes: around 19 received Ad26.COV2.S at low or high dose, single or two shots; roughly five received placebo; per-sample allocation not given. Repertoires of vaccine and placebo recipients were sequenced from samples collected on day 63 after the first injection.

Sequenced here: peripheral blood, sampled in a trial of Ad26.COV2.S vaccine versus placebo. These receptors originate from a person aged 18 to 65 who received the Ad26.COV2.S COVID-19 vaccine or a placebo.

V usage is TRBV2 and J usage is TRBJ2-6; no clear D. V was pared by 8 bases and J by 0 bases, with 14 bases between. The CDR3 is 16 amino acids. The germline gives CDR1 SNHLY, CDR2 FYNNEI. For the CDR3, the DNA is TGTGCCAGCTGGCCGGGTGGGGACTCTGGGGCCAACGTCCTGACTTTC. It translates to CASWPGGDSGANVLTF.

This chain uses TRBV6-5 with TRBJ2-2, with no clear D. Trimming removed 2 bases from V and 5 bases from J, with 12 bases in between. The CDR3 has 15 amino acids. Germline assignment: CDR1 MNHEY and CDR2 SVGAGI. CDR3 in amino acids: CASSYRASQTGELFF. The CDR3 bases are TGTGCCAGCAGTTACAGGGCTAGTCAGACCGGGGAGCTGTTTTTT.

The gene calls are TRBV4-1 and TRBJ1-5; 7 bases line up with TRBD1. CDR1 is MGHRA, CDR2 YSYEKL, per germline. This CDR3 contains 14 residues. With V trimmed by 0 bases and J by 9 bases, 5 bases remained unmatched. The CDR3: CASSQDKGAMPQHF. CDR3 nucleotide sequence: TGCGCCAGCAGCCAAGATAAGGGGGCGATGCCCCAGCATTTT.

Turning to this clone: This specimen includes other DNA sequences encoding the same CDR3. The chain has TRBV5-6 and TRBJ1-2, with D hard to call. V lost 4 bases, J lost 4 bases, and 11 bases lay in between. From germline, CDR1 is SGHDT and CDR2 YYEEEE. This CDR3 has 13 amino acids. CDR3 bases: TGTGCCAGCAGCCGAGACCGTCTCTATGGCTACACCTTC. Translated, it gives CASSRDRLYGYTF.

V and J are TRBV7-3 and TRBJ2-2; D is ambiguous. CDR3 size: 14 residues. Deletions cut 7 bases from V and 8 bases from J, with 17 bases between. Looked up from germline, CDR1 is SGHTA and CDR2 is FQGTGA. The CDR3 coding sequence is TGTGCCAGCACTCCAGGCCCGGGCAGAGGGGAGCTGTTTTTT. It translates to CASTPGPGRGELFF.

The chain is built from TRBV28 and TRBJ2-3; 7 bases fit TRBD2. The germline CDR1 and CDR2 sequences are MDHEN and SYDVKM. The CDR3 consists of 11 residues. J lost 10 bases, V lost 3 bases, and 1 base had no gene match. The CDR3 sequence is CASSFGGAQYF. The CDR3 nucleotides read TGTGCCAGCAGTTTTGGGGGGGCGCAGTATTTT. Variable domain in full (rest from reference TRBV28 and TRBJ2-3): DVKVTQSSRYLVKRTGEKVFLECVQDMDHENMFWYRQDPGLGLRLIYFSYDVKMKEKGDIPEGYSVSREKKERFSLILESASTNQTSMYLCASSFGGAQYFGPGTRLTVL.

The chain carries TRBV24-1 and TRBJ1-2; D ambiguous. CDR3 length: 12 residues. Trimming took off 7 bases at V and 2 bases at J, with 7 bases between the two ends. The germline V gene has CDR1 KGHDR and CDR2 SFDVKD. The CDR3: CATRDSNYGYTF. The CDR3 DNA reads TGTGCCACCAGAGATAGCAACTATGGCTACACCTTC.

This clone came up once. The chain employs TRBV5-4 and TRBJ2-7; 7 bases map to TRBD1. This CDR3 has 15 residues. After removal of 4 bases from V and 0 bases from J, the junction contained 7 bases not matched to a gene. Per the germline V gene, CDR1 is SGHNT and CDR2 is YYREEE (reference sequence). CDR3 DNA sequence: TGTGCCAGCAGCCCGCCCGGGACAGACTCCTACGAGCAGTACTTC. Its protein product is CASSPPGTDSYEQYF.

This clone was counted between two and nine times. The rearrangement uses TRBV7-6 and TRBJ2-2, with D hard to call. CDR3 length: 16 residues. V lost 5 bases and J 5 bases, leaving 18 bases between the germline ends. CDR1 and CDR2 from the germline V gene are SGHVS and FNYEAQ. The CDR3 protein is CASSPNRALGTGELFF. CDR3 nucleotide sequence: TGTGCCAGCAGCCCCAACCGGGCCCTAGGGACCGGGGAGCTGTTTTTT.

The V call is TRBV2, the J call TRBJ2-3, with D perhaps matching TRBD1 (7 bases). V lost 5 bases, J lost 0 bases, and 21 bases lay in between. Germline V CDR1 and CDR2: SNHLY, FYNNEI. The CDR3 consists of 18 residues. The CDR3 protein is CASSSLDRALASTDTQYF. The CDR3 DNA is TGTGCCAGCAGTTCACTTGACAGGGCACTAGCAAGCACAGATACGCAGTATTTT.

The chain joins TRBV28 to TRBJ1-1; D uncertain. Germline V gives CDR1 MDHEN, CDR2 SYDVKM. Trimming took 5 bases from V and 0 from J, leaving 16 bases between them. This CDR3 spans 16 amino acids. For the CDR3, the DNA is TGTGCCAGCAGTACCCAAGGGCCGCACCTGAACACTGAAGCTTTCTTT. This sequence encodes CASSTQGPHLNTEAFF.

This chain's CDR3 is CASRRQDRGQGEQFF. CDR3 coding DNA: TGTGCCAGCAGACGACAGGACAGGGGGCAGGGTGAGCAGTTCTTC. The V call is TRBV4-2, the J call TRBJ2-1; TRBD1 matches 11 bases. CDR1 is LGHNA and CDR2 is YNFKEQ in the germline V gene. This CDR3 region has 15 residues. The V gene end was trimmed by 6 bases and the J gene end by 9 bases; junction bases not matched to a gene: 10.

This chain joins TRBV9 and TRBJ1-4; D is undetermined. Trimming pared 0 bases from V and 5 bases from J, leaving 14 bases between. Germline-derived CDR1 and CDR2 are SGDLS and YYNGEE. CDR3 size: 16 residues. The CDR3 DNA is TGTGCCAGCAGCGTAGGTGTTGTTGGGGAGAATGAAAAACTGTTTTTT. This codes for CASSVGVVGENEKLFF.

The chain employs TRBV10-2 and TRBJ1-5; D is uncertain. The CDR3 has 14 amino acids. The germline V gene has CDR1 WSHSY and CDR2 SAAADI. Between the trimmed V and J ends, which lost 3 bases and 3 bases, there was a span of 9 bases. The CDR3 here is CASSDRVSNQPQHF. The CDR3 DNA reads TGCGCCAGCAGTGATAGAGTTTCCAATCAGCCCCAGCATTTT.

This rearrangement joins TRBV6-5 to TRBJ1-1; D not resolved. Germline V gene data show CDR1 as MNHEY and CDR2 as SVGAGI. This CDR3 contains 12 residues. V was pared by 7 bases and J by 5 bases, with 11 bases between. In DNA, the CDR3 is TGTGCCAGCACCAGTCCCTCGACTGAAGCTTTCTTT. This translates into CASTSPSTEAFF.

The chain is built from TRBV5-1 and TRBJ2-5; D unresolved. This CDR3 is built from 16 residues. V lost 2 bases and J 4 bases, leaving 18 bases between the germline ends. Germline assignment: CDR1 SGHRS and CDR2 YFSETQ. CDR3 in amino acids: CASSFEWYVARETQYF. The CDR3 DNA reads as TGCGCCAGCAGCTTCGAGTGGTACGTAGCTCGAGAGACCCAGTACTTC.

The chain uses TRBV7-2 and TRBJ1-2; D gene uncertain. Germline V CDR1 and CDR2: SGHTA, FQGNSA. The V end lost 1 base, the J end lost 0 bases, and 9 bases lay between the germline ends. The CDR3 runs 15 residues. The CDR3 region has the DNA TGTGCCAGCAGCTTAGAGGGCCTAGCTAACTATGGCTACACCTTC. This encodes CASSLEGLANYGYTF.

The DNA for the CDR3 is TGTGCCAGCAGCTTAGCCCTCTCTGGAAACACCATATATTTT. Translating it yields CASSLALSGNTIYF. This chain uses TRBV7-2 with TRBJ1-3; no definite D call. The germline V gene encodes CDR1 SGHTA and CDR2 FQGNSA. Trimming removed 0 bases from V and 0 bases from J, with 3 bases in between. The CDR3 contains 14 residues.

V and J are TRBV7-3 and TRBJ2-1, with no clear D. The CDR3 has 13 residues. Germline V gives CDR1 SGHTA, CDR2 FQGTGA. The V end was cut by 4 bases, the J end by 8 bases, with 12 bases between. CDR3 coding DNA: TGTGCCAGCAGCTCCCCTCTTCGCCATGAGCAGTTCTTC. Its translation: CASSSPLRHEQFF.

V is TRBV2 and J is TRBJ1-5; D may be TRBD1 (6 bases). From germline, CDR1 is SNHLY and CDR2 FYNNEI. Trimming removed 6 bases at V and 5 bases at J, with 14 bases between. The CDR3 is 14 residues long. This chain's CDR3 is CASRGRGAYQPQHF. The CDR3 nucleotides read TGTGCCAGCAGGGGGCGGGGGGCATATCAGCCCCAGCATTTT. Full variable domain (remainder filled in from reference TRBV2 and TRBJ1-5): EPEVTQTPSHQVTQMGQEVILRCVPISNHLYFYWYRQILGQKVEFLVSFYNNEISEKSEIFDDQFSVERPDGSNFTLKIRSTKLEDSAMYFCASRGRGAYQPQHFGDGTRLSIL.

CDR3 DNA sequence: TGCGCCAGCACCGCGGGCCCCAATCAGCCCCAGCATTTT. It codes for CASTAGPNQPQHF. This chain joins TRBV5-1 and TRBJ1-5; D gene unclear. From germline, CDR1 is SGHRS and CDR2 YFSETQ. Trimming pared 6 bases from V and 3 bases from J, leaving 10 bases between. The CDR3 has 13 amino acids.

This chain connects TRBV2 to TRBJ1-3; D is uncertain. V was cut by 3 bases and J by 8 bases, with 14 bases left in between. The CDR3 sequence is 14 residues long. Germline V gene data show CDR1 as SNHLY and CDR2 as FYNNEI. CDR3 coding DNA: TGTGCCAGCAGTGAGTACGGGTACTCGGACACCATATATTTT. Its translation: CASSEYGYSDTIYF.

The chain links TRBV25-1 to TRBJ1-4, with 8 bases identical to TRBD1. CDR1 is MGHDK and CDR2 is SYGVNS in the germline V gene. The CDR3 has 14 residues. V lost 7 bases to trimming and J lost 5 bases; unmatched junction nucleotides: 6. The CDR3 bases are TGTGCCAGCACGCAGGGGGCGCTCAATGAAAAACTGTTTTTT. Its protein is CASTQGALNEKLFF. Based on the CDR3 plus reference TRBV25-1 and TRBJ1-4, the full variable domain is EADIYQTPRYLVIGTGKKITLECSQTMGHDKMYWYQQDPGMELHLIHYSYGVNSTEKGDLSSESTVSRIRTEHFPLTLESARPSHTSQYLCASTQGALNEKLFFGSGTQLSVL.

The chain carries TRBV28 and TRBJ2-2; D is unresolved. The germline gives CDR1 MDHEN, CDR2 SYDVKM. This CDR3 is built from 15 residues. V lost 7 bases, J lost 5 bases, and 17 bases lay in between. CDR3 nucleotides: TGTGCCAGCACGCCCGCGAATTTAAAAACCGGGGAGCTGTTTTTT. Protein sequence: CASTPANLKTGELFF.

The sample holds a few counts of this clone. This chain joins TRBV4-1 and TRBJ1-1; D uncertain. The V end was cut by 0 bases, the J end by 4 bases, with 15 bases between. Germline CDR1 MGHRA, CDR2 YSYEKL. The CDR3 runs to 16 residues. The CDR3 region is CASSQDLRQVGTEAFF. In nucleotides, the CDR3 is TGCGCCAGCAGCCAAGATCTCCGGCAGGTTGGCACTGAAGCTTTCTTT.

The V and J genes are TRBV7-3 and TRBJ2-3; a possible D gene is TRBD1 (5 bases). Germline lookup yields CDR1 SGHTA and CDR2 FQGTGA. The CDR3 has 12 residues. V gave up 5 bases and J gave up 6 bases, with 9 bases separating them. In nucleotides, the CDR3 is TGTGCCAGCAGCCAGGGTGAGGATACGCAGTATTTT. Residues: CASSQGEDTQYF.

The V and J genes are TRBV30 and TRBJ1-6; no definite D call. The V gene lost 5 bases and the J gene lost 8 bases, with 10 bases spanning the gap. The CDR3 is made up of 12 amino acids. Germline V CDR1 and CDR2: GTSNPN, SVGIG (reference sequence). The DNA of the CDR3 is TGTGCCTGGGGACGGGTCCATTCACCCCTCCACTTT. Protein: CAWGRVHSPLHF.

This sequence joins TRBV7-3 and TRBJ2-5; D may be TRBD2 (6 bases). V lost 2 bases and J 3 bases, leaving 10 bases between the germline ends. Germline lookup yields CDR1 SGHTA and CDR2 FQGTGA. The CDR3 contains 14 residues. CDR3 sequence: CASSLLGGEETQYF. CDR3 DNA: TGTGCCAGCAGCTTACTTGGCGGGGAAGAGACCCAGTACTTC.

V and J are TRBV7-2 and TRBJ1-2, with 10 bases fitting TRBD1. Trimming cost V 2 bases and J 8 bases; bases outside gene matches: 11. Germline V gene data show CDR1 as SGHTA and CDR2 as FQGNSA. The CDR3 totals 16 residues. CDR3: CASSLSSGRTGGGYTF. The CDR3 coding sequence is TGTGCCAGCAGCTTATCTTCGGGAAGGACAGGGGGAGGCTACACCTTC.

The V and J genes are TRBV28 and TRBJ1-3; 7 positions match TRBD1. Per the germline V gene, CDR1 is MDHEN and CDR2 is SYDVKM. This CDR3 is 16 amino acids long. J gave up 0 bases and V 0 bases, and 2 bases lay outside the gene matches. The CDR3 here is CASSLWGQHSGNTIYF. CDR3 DNA: TGTGCCAGCAGTTTATGGGGACAGCACTCTGGAAACACCATATATTTT.